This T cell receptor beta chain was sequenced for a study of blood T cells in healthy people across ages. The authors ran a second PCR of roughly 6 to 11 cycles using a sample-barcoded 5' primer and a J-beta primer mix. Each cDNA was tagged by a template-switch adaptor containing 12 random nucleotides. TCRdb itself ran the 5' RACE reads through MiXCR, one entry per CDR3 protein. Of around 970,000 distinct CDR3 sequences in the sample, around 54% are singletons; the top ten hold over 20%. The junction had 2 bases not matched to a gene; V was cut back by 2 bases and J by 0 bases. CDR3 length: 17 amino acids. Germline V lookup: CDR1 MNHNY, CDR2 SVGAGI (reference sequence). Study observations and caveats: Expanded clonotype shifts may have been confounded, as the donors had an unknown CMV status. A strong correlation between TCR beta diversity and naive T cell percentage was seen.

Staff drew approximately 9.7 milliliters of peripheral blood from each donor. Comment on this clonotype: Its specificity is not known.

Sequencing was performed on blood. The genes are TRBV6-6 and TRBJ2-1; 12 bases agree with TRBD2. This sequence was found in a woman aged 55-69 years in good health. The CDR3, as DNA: TGTGCCAGCAGTTACCCGACTAGCGGGAGCTCCTACAATGAGCAGTTCTTC. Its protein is CASSYPTSGSSYNEQFF.